A single sample gave rise to the 25 T cell receptor beta chains below, sequenced in a study of T cells in Graves' hyperthyroidism and ophthalmopathy. From RNA transcripts, TCR beta CDR3 regions were amplified. With the HTBI primer set, the TCR CDR3 went through a first round of RT-PCR. Each CDR3 protein is one row after TCRdb ran MiXCR on the multiplex PCR reads. Of 200,000 to 250,000 distinct CDR3 sequences listed, over 15% were seen once; the top ten hold around 28%. The sequenced material came from blood. All receptors come from a woman aged 18-29 years with Graves' ophthalmopathy.

This clonotype has a count of ten or more. The chain recombines TRBV10-3 with TRBJ2-3; 12 bases fit TRBD2. V was pared by 6 bases and J by 5 bases, with 6 bases of the junction left unmatched. The CDR3 spans 15 residues. CDR1 is ENHRY and CDR2 is SYGVKD in the germline V gene. The CDR3: CAISWTSGIGDTQYF. The CDR3 DNA reads as TGTGCCATCAGCTGGACTAGCGGGATAGGAGATACGCAGTATTTT.

The V and J genes are TRBV5-4 and TRBJ2-7; 10 bases fit TRBD2. Germline trimming cut 5 bases from V and 5 bases from J; bases unmatched to any gene: 4. Germline-derived CDR1 and CDR2 are SGHNT and YYREEE (reference sequence). CDR3 length: 13 residues. The CDR3 coding sequence is TGTGCCAGCAGGCCCGGGACTAGCGACGAGCAGTACTTC. This sequence encodes CASRPGTSDEQYF.

The chain employs TRBV24-1 and TRBJ2-1; a weak D match, TRBD2 (5 bases). Germline V gene lookup returns CDR1 KGHDR and CDR2 SFDVKD. The CDR3 runs 17 residues. V lost 9 bases and J lost 8, with 28 bases in between. As DNA, the CDR3 is TGTGCCACCTCTAGCAGCGTGGAGGACCCCCGGGCCTATGAGCAGTTCTTC. Translating it yields CATSSSVEDPRAYEQFF.

This clonotype was counted ten times or more. The chain carries TRBV25-1 and TRBJ2-1; 7 nucleotides line up with TRBD1. CDR1 MGHDK and CDR2 SYGVNS come from the germline V gene. The CDR3 is 16 amino acids. With 4 bases clipped from V and 4 bases from J, the junction kept 10 bases outside the gene matches. CDR3 bases: TGTGCCAGCAGTGGACAGGGTCCTCCTTATTACAATGAGCAGTTCTTC. It translates to CASSGQGPPYYNEQFF.

The chain carries TRBV2 and TRBJ2-5, with 8 bases lining up with TRBD1. The V and J ends lost 3 bases and 4 bases, in that order; junction bases with no gene match: 10. This CDR3 has 16 amino acids. Per the germline V gene, CDR1 is SNHLY and CDR2 is FYNNEI. The CDR3 loop reads CASSDRGQGGIETQYF. Here the CDR3 DNA reads TGTGCCAGCAGTGACAGGGGGCAGGGTGGTATAGAGACCCAGTACTTC.

This clonotype was detected ten times or more. The chain joins TRBV28 to TRBJ2-7; D is perhaps TRBD2 (6 bases). Germline CDR1 and CDR2: MDHEN and SYDVKM. This CDR3 is built from 14 residues. The V gene lost 5 bases and the J gene lost 4 bases, with 15 bases spanning the gap. CDR3: CASSPLNGGYEQYF. The CDR3 region has the DNA TGTGCCAGCAGTCCCCTTAATGGGGGGTACGAGCAGTACTTC.

This clonotype occurred many times. J is TRBJ2-5 and V is TRBV20-1; TRBD2 aligns across 8 bases. The CDR3 runs 16 residues. Per the germline V gene, CDR1 is DFQATT and CDR2 is SNEGSKA (reference sequence). After removal of 6 bases from V and 11 bases from J, the junction contained 23 bases not matched to a gene. Here the CDR3 DNA reads TGCAGTGCCTTCGTCCTAGGCGGAGCGGGAGTGAGAGATCAGTACTTC. Translated: CSAFVLGGAGVRDQYF.

This clonotype has at least ten counts. V gene TRBV2 combines with J gene TRBJ2-3, with D perhaps given as TRBD1 or TRBD2 (6 bases each). CDR3 length: 15 residues. The ends were cut back, 6 bases at V and 0 bases at J, with 13 bases in the middle. CDR1 and CDR2 (germline): SNHLY, FYNNEI. For the CDR3, the DNA is TGTGCCAGCAGACGGGGGCGAACTAGCACAGATACGCAGTATTTT. Its translation: CASRRGRTSTDTQYF. Together with reference TRBV2 and TRBJ2-3, the CDR3 gives the full variable domain: EPEVTQTPSHQVTQMGQEVILRCVPISNHLYFYWYRQILGQKVEFLVSFYNNEISEKSEIFDDQFSVERPDGSNFTLKIRSTKLEDSAMYFCASRRGRTSTDTQYFGPGTRLTVL.

The chain combines TRBV9 with TRBJ2-1, with TRBD2 identical over 8 bases. The CDR3 is 16 residues long. CDR1 SGDLS and CDR2 YYNGEE come from the germline V gene. Unmatched junction bases numbered 12, after V lost 0 bases and J lost 10 bases. The CDR3 is CASSVGVGGGPGEQFF. The CDR3 DNA reads TGTGCCAGCAGCGTAGGAGTCGGGGGGGGACCCGGGGAGCAGTTCTTC.

This clonotype was found many times. Germline is not matched at one junction end, which may reflect a read error. The chain couples TRBV3-1 to TRBJ2-7; D ambiguous. Germline V lookup: CDR1 LGHDT, CDR2 YNNKEL (reference sequence). The CDR3 sequence is 13 residues long. CDR3 nucleotides: TGTGCCAGCAGCTTTGGACGGTTCTACAAGCAGTACTTC. Its protein is CASSFGRFYKQYF.

This clonotype was recorded many times. The V call is TRBV4-3, the J call TRBJ1-2, with 9 positions matching TRBD1. CDR1 LGHNA and CDR2 YSLEER come from the germline V gene. Trimming at V came to 0 bases and at J to 6 bases, leaving 2 bases not matched to a gene. CDR3 length equals 14 residues. DNA of the CDR3: TGCGCCAGCAGCCAAGACCGGGACAGGGATGGCTACACCTTC. It is translated as CASSQDRDRDGYTF.

In this sample, this clonotype turned up many times. V gene TRBV3-1 combines with J gene TRBJ1-2, with 8 nucleotides matching TRBD1. After removal of 0 bases from V and 0 bases from J, the junction contained 6 bases not matched to a gene. The CDR3 is made up of 17 amino acids. Germline V gives CDR1 LGHDT, CDR2 YNNKEL (reference sequence). CDR3: CASSQDPPDRANYGYTF. Here the CDR3 DNA reads TGTGCCAGCAGCCAAGACCCGCCGGACAGGGCTAACTATGGCTACACCTTC.

The sample holds many counts of this clonotype. The CDR3 here is CASSEYPPGQGTDEQFF. DNA for the CDR3: TGTGCCAGCAGTGAATACCCCCCGGGACAGGGGACGGATGAGCAGTTCTTC. The chain carries TRBV6-1 and TRBJ2-1; 10 bases agree with TRBD1. The CDR3 is 17 residues long. The V segment lost 2 bases and the J segment 8 bases; nucleotides outside the gene matches: 12. Germline assignment: CDR1 MNHNS and CDR2 SASEGT.

This clonotype was recorded at least ten times. The chain recombines TRBV11-3 with TRBJ2-5, with D possibly matching TRBD1 (6 bases). Germline V gene data show CDR1 as SGHNT and CDR2 as YENEEA. V lost 4 bases to trimming and J lost 1 base, with 16 bases between them. CDR3 size: 16 residues. This CDR3 is CASSSWDTHSQETQYF. CDR3 in DNA: TGTGCCAGCAGCTCCTGGGACACCCATAGCCAAGAGACCCAGTACTTC.

This rearrangement joins TRBV19 to TRBJ1-5; D is perhaps TRBD1 (6 bases). The germline CDR1 and CDR2 sequences are LNHDA and SQIVND (reference sequence). Trimming removed 8 bases from V and 6 bases from J, with 20 bases in between. This CDR3 is 15 amino acids long. The CDR3: CASQRGRGVGQPQHF. The CDR3 DNA follows: TGTGCCAGTCAAAGGGGGAGGGGTGTTGGTCAGCCCCAGCATTTT. Drawing the rest from reference TRBV19 and TRBJ1-5, the complete variable domain is DGGITQSPKYLFRKEGQNVTLSCEQNLNHDAMYWYRQDPGQGLRLIYYSQIVNDFQKGDIAEGYSVSREKKESFPLTVTSAQKNPTAFYLCASQRGRGVGQPQHFGDGTRLSIL.

In its sample, this clonotype was seen many times. This chain uses TRBV19 with TRBJ2-1, with 7 bases matching TRBD2. V lost 5 bases to trimming and J lost 2 bases; unmatched junction nucleotides: 15. The CDR3 consists of 18 residues. The germline V gene has CDR1 LNHDA and CDR2 SQIVND (reference sequence). The CDR3 protein is CASSLPFAAGAPYNEQFF. The CDR3 region has the DNA TGTGCCAGTAGTCTACCCTTCGCTGCGGGAGCCCCCTACAATGAGCAGTTCTTC.

This clonotype was picked up many times. The V and J genes are TRBV20-1 and TRBJ2-3, with 7 nucleotides matching TRBD1. The ends lost 7 bases at V and 6 bases at J; junction bases unmatched: 7. CDR1 is DFQATT, CDR2 SNEGSKA, per germline (reference sequence). The CDR3 has 12 residues. The CDR3 spells CSVTQGSDTQYF. CDR3 nucleotides: TGCAGTGTAACACAGGGGTCGGATACGCAGTATTTT.

This clonotype was picked up many times. This chain joins TRBV29-1 and TRBJ2-5, with 9 bases matching TRBD1. In germline, CDR1 is SQVTM, CDR2 ANQGSEA. Trimming removed 7 bases from V and 7 bases from J; junction bases left unmatched: 7. The CDR3 spans 12 residues. The CDR3 spells CSGGTGRMTQYF. The CDR3 DNA follows: TGCAGCGGAGGGACAGGGAGGATGACCCAGTACTTC.

This clonotype was counted at least ten times. The chain joins TRBV7-9 to TRBJ2-7, with 7 bases lining up with TRBD2. Germline V CDR1 and CDR2: SEHNR, FQNEAQ (reference sequence). The CDR3 runs 13 residues. V shed 1 base, J shed 5 bases, and the junction held 2 bases outside the gene matches. CDR3 region: CASSLGGGNEQYF. Written as DNA, the CDR3 is TGTGCCAGCAGCTTAGGGGGGGGGAACGAGCAGTACTTC.

This clonotype was observed a few times. One base away lies a much larger clone, so this may be a sequencing read error. The rearrangement links TRBV20-1 to TRBJ2-3, with D perhaps TRBD1 (7 bases). This CDR3 has 18 amino acids. Germline-derived CDR1 and CDR2 are DFQATT and SNEGSKA (reference sequence). CDR3 DNA sequence: TGCAGGGGTCAAGGGCGGGACAGCGAACCTCCCGTCACAGATACGCAGTATTTT. It is translated as CRGQGRDSEPPVTDTQYF.

This sequence joins TRBV9 and TRBJ1-1; D unclear. Per germline, CDR1 SGDLS and CDR2 YYNGEE. V was shortened by 0 bases and J by 1 base, with 7 bases between the two germline ends. The CDR3 has 14 residues. CDR3 sequence (DNA): TGTGCCAGCAGCGTAGATGGAGGGAACACTGAAGCTTTCTTT. Protein product: CASSVDGGNTEAFF.

The CDR3 is CASSLEGSGSPLHF. The CDR3 DNA is TGCGCCAGCAGCTTGGAGGGGTCGGGGTCACCCCTCCACTTT. The rearrangement uses TRBV5-1 and TRBJ1-6; perhaps TRBD1 as D (5 bases). Germline CDR1 and CDR2: SGHRS and YFSETQ. V lost 0 bases, J lost 10 bases, and 11 bases lay in between. The length of the CDR3 is 14 residues.

This clonotype was seen many times. The V and J genes are TRBV12-3 or TRBV12-4 and TRBJ2-6; possible D gene TRBD1, 6 bases. CDR3 size: 18 residues. V was pared by 4 bases and J by 0 bases, with 16 bases between. CDR3 region: CASSSRQVLSSGANVLTF. The CDR3 coding sequence is TGTGCCAGCAGTTCCAGACAGGTCCTCAGCTCTGGGGCCAACGTCCTGACTTTC.

There are many counts of this clonotype. This chain connects TRBV4-1 to TRBJ1-6; 7 nucleotides line up with TRBD1. The CDR3 has 16 residues. The germline gives CDR1 MGHRA, CDR2 YSYEKL. Unmatched junction bases numbered 9, after V lost 2 bases and J lost 8 bases. The CDR3 spells CASSQPDRVTHSPLHF. CDR3 DNA: TGCGCCAGCAGCCAACCTGACAGGGTCACACATTCACCCCTCCACTTT.

Many counts were recorded for this clonotype. V is TRBV20-1 and J is TRBJ2-7; the match to TRBD1 covers 7 bases. J gave up 5 bases and V 3 bases, and 13 bases lay outside the gene matches. Germline V gene lookup returns CDR1 DFQATT and CDR2 SNEGSKA (reference sequence). The CDR3 loop spans 15 amino acids. The chain's CDR3 is CSASMPRQGAHEQYF. CDR3 in DNA: TGCAGTGCTAGCATGCCGAGACAGGGTGCCCACGAGCAGTACTTC.